This T cell receptor beta chain was retrieved from a study of T cells in Graves' hyperthyroidism and ophthalmopathy. Individuals with ophthalmopathy presented a Clinical Activity Score of at least 3, a NOSPECS grade of at least 4 and a duration under 3 months. Uncontrolled infection, other autoimmune disease, pregnancy or lactation excluded patients. TCR beta CDR3 region amplification was performed from RNA transcripts. The study used the HTBI primer set for a first-round RT-PCR of the TCR CDR3. TCRdb itself ran the multiplex PCR reads through MiXCR, one entry per CDR3 protein. The table shows about 400,000 distinct CDR3 sequences, with 14% occurring only once. Trimming stripped 10 bases from V and 0 bases from J, with 13 bases between. CDR3 length equals 14 residues. CDR1 and CDR2 from the germline V gene are LNHDA and SQIVND (reference sequence).

The TCR sequence derives from a woman aged 25-40 years with Graves' ophthalmopathy. Sequencing was done on a sample of blood. The chain has TRBV19 and TRBJ1-3; TRBD1 is a possible D gene (5 bases). CDR3 in DNA: TGTGCCAATAGACAGATCGGCTCTGGAAACACCATATATTTT. It is translated as CANRQIGSGNTIYF.